These 32 T cell receptor beta chains were sequenced from one sample in a study of Siglec-9 on CD8 T cells in melanoma. The data were produced by immunoSEQ multiplex PCR, yet TCRdb's version contains in-frame clones alone and is incomplete. The sample gives some 510 clones, just over 60% of which show up once; over 65% is in the top ten. The sequenced sample was Siglec-9+ CD8+ T cells sorted from blood. All receptors derive from a human donor in good health.

The V and J genes are TRBV21-1 and TRBJ2-1; the DNA was not compared with TRBD2, the D call given in the table. TRBV21-1 is given as a pseudogene. This CDR3 region has 17 residues. The CDR3 coding sequence is TGTGCCAGCAGCAGAGCCGACGGGGACGGGAGGGGAAATGAGCAGTTCTTC. Residues: CASSRADGDGRGNEQFF.

V gene TRBV5-2 combines with J gene TRBJ2-1; the table calls TRBD2, which could not be checked here. TRBV5-2 is labeled a pseudogene. The CDR3 runs to 15 residues. This CDR3 reads CASSQDRAANNEQFF. The DNA of the CDR3 is TGCGCCAGCAGCCAAGATCGCGCGGCGAACAATGAGCAGTTCTTC.

The chain links TRBV7-8 to TRBJ1-6; 8 bases agree with TRBD1. V shed 5 bases, J shed 6 bases, and the junction held 6 bases outside the gene matches. CDR1 is SGHVS, CDR2 FQNEAQ, per germline. The CDR3 extends over 15 amino acids. The DNA for the CDR3 is TGTGCCAGCAGCAATGGACAGGGCTCTAATTCACCCCTCCACTTT. Translation: CASSNGQGSNSPLHF.

In its sample, this clone is medium-sized (0.01 to 0.1%). The chain joins TRBV4-1 to TRBJ1-2, with TRBD1 matching over 11 bases. Germline loops: CDR1 MGHRA, CDR2 YSYEKL. The CDR3 sequence is 14 residues long. Germline trimming cut 4 bases from V and 6 bases from J; bases unmatched to any gene: 4. CDR3 sequence (DNA): TGCGCCAGCAGCCCCGGACAGGGGGCGGATGGCTACACCTTC. It translates to CASSPGQGADGYTF.

The chain links TRBV7-2 to TRBJ1-2; possible D gene TRBD1, 6 bases. With 6 bases removed from V and 3 bases from J, the gap between germline ends came to 11 bases. Per germline, CDR1 SGHTA and CDR2 FQGNSA. The CDR3 is made up of 13 amino acids. The CDR3 region is CASSGDNHYGYTF. The CDR3 DNA reads TGTGCCAGCAGTGGGGACAACCACTATGGCTACACCTTC.

V usage is TRBV28 and J usage is TRBJ1-2; tentatively, D is TRBD1 (5 bases). Trimming pared 7 bases from V and 4 bases from J, leaving 13 bases between. CDR3 length equals 13 residues. Germline-derived CDR1 and CDR2 are MDHEN and SYDVKM. The CDR3 region is CASTPGLLYGYTF. Written as DNA, the CDR3 is TGTGCCAGCACCCCGGGACTTCTCTATGGCTACACCTTC.

V usage is TRBV6-1 and J usage is TRBJ2-1; TRBD2 matches at 7 bases. The CDR3 sequence is 16 residues long. Per germline, CDR1 MNHNS and CDR2 SASEGT. Unmatched junction bases numbered 6, after V lost 1 base and J lost 3 bases. Here the CDR3 DNA reads TGTGCCAGCAGTGAAGGGGCTAGCGGAGACTACAATGAGCAGTTCTTC. Translated, it gives CASSEGASGDYNEQFF.

This chain uses TRBV27 with TRBJ1-2; a weak D match, TRBD1 (5 bases). This CDR3 spans 13 amino acids. V dropped 3 bases and J dropped 2 bases, with 7 bases sitting between them. Germline V CDR1 and CDR2: MNHEY, SMNVEV (reference sequence). The CDR3 DNA reads TGTGCCAGCAGTTTGACAGAGAACTATGGCTACACCTTC. As protein: CASSLTENYGYTF.

This clone came up a few times. For the CDR3, the DNA is TGTGCCAGCAGTCCCGCGTCTGGGACAGTGAATTCACCCCTCCACTTT. Translating gives CASSPASGTVNSPLHF. The rearrangement links TRBV27 to TRBJ1-6; 7 positions agree with TRBD1. J gave up 7 bases and V 5 bases, and 11 bases lay outside the gene matches. CDR1 and CDR2 (germline): MNHEY, SMNVEV (reference sequence). The length of the CDR3 is 16 residues.

This clone was found a few times. The junction shows a germline mismatch at one end, possibly a read error. The V gene is TRBV10-2, the J gene TRBJ2-2; tentative D call: TRBD1 (6 bases). This CDR3 region has 15 residues. The germline gives CDR1 WSHSY, CDR2 SAAADI. The CDR3 DNA reads TGCGCCAGCAGTAACAGGGTCGTGAACGCCGGGGAGCTGTTTTTT. Amino acids: CASSNRVVNAGELFF.

The V call is TRBV6-5, the J call TRBJ2-1; TRBD2 matches 11 bases. The trim removed 2 bases at V and 9 bases at J, leaving 6 bases unmatched. Germline V CDR1 and CDR2: MNHEY, SVGAGI. The CDR3 loop spans 15 amino acids. In DNA form, the CDR3 reads TGTGCCAGCAGTTACGAGACTAGCGGGATAAGTGAGCAGTTCTTC. It encodes CASSYETSGISEQFF.

The CDR3 here is CAWGTVPSGANVLTF. In DNA form, the CDR3 reads TGTGCCTGGGGGACAGTTCCCTCTGGGGCCAACGTCCTGACTTTC. The chain is built from TRBV30 and TRBJ2-6; TRBD1 matches 7 bases. The CDR3 runs to 15 residues. V gave up 5 bases and J gave up 0 bases; unmatched junction bases: 4. Germline V gives CDR1 GTSNPN, CDR2 SVGIG (reference sequence).

The genes are TRBV7-1 and TRBJ2-1, with D maybe TRBD2 (5 bases). TRBV7-1 is an open reading frame, and its role is uncertain. This CDR3 contains 14 residues. Trimming shortened V by 4 bases and J by 8 bases, and 15 bases separated the two germline ends. CDR3 sequence: CASSLGGSVDEQFF. In nucleotides, the CDR3 is TGTGCCAGCAGCTTAGGAGGTAGCGTTGATGAGCAGTTCTTC.

This clone appeared a few times. The chain combines TRBV7-9 with TRBJ1-2; D might be TRBD1 (5 bases). Germline loops: CDR1 SEHNR, CDR2 FQNEAQ (reference sequence). V lost 2 bases, J lost 5 bases, and 15 bases lay in between. This CDR3 is built from 15 residues. In DNA, the CDR3 is TGTGCCAGCAGCTTATTCGGCAGGGAATCTTATGGCTACACCTTC. It specifies CASSLFGRESYGYTF.

V and J are TRBV28 and TRBJ2-5; D unclear. The CDR3 is made up of 15 amino acids. Trimming shortened V by 2 bases and J by 3 bases, and 13 bases separated the two germline ends. Germline CDR1 MDHEN, CDR2 SYDVKM. CDR3 loop: CASSLTRKEKETQYF. CDR3 in DNA: TGTGCCAGCAGTTTAACCAGAAAAGAAAAAGAGACCCAGTACTTC. The full variable domain, in which reference TRBV28 and TRBJ2-5 provide the parts outside the CDR3, is DVKVTQSSRYLVKRTGEKVFLECVQDMDHENMFWYRQDPGLGLRLIYFSYDVKMKEKGDIPEGYSVSREKKERFSLILESASTNQTSMYLCASSLTRKEKETQYFGPGTRLLVL.

By sample fraction, this clone is large. V gene TRBV27 combines with J gene TRBJ1-2; D remains unclear. Trimming shortened V by 5 bases and J by 2 bases, and 9 bases separated the two germline ends. The CDR3 has 13 residues. Germline V gives CDR1 MNHEY, CDR2 SMNVEV (reference sequence). The CDR3 sequence is CASSPSPNYGYTF. The CDR3 DNA reads TGTGCCAGCAGTCCGTCCCCGAACTATGGCTACACCTTC.

The CDR3 bases are TGTGCCAGCAGCTTAGTGGGGTACGAGCAGTACGTC. It specifies CASSLVGYEQYV. This chain links TRBV7-2 with TRBJ2-7; D unclear. The CDR3 length is 12 residues. V was shortened by 1 base and J by 4 bases, with 5 bases between the two germline ends. The V gene's germline CDR1 is SGHTA and CDR2 FQGNSA.

The chain employs TRBV9 and TRBJ2-3; D unresolved. V lost 3 bases to trimming and J lost 6 bases, with 8 bases between them. Germline CDR1 and CDR2: SGDLS and YYNGEE. This CDR3 comprises 12 residues. The CDR3 region is CASSGAEDTQYF. The CDR3, as DNA: TGTGCCAGCAGCGGCGCGGAGGATACGCAGTATTTT. Looking up the rest from reference TRBV9 and TRBJ2-3 gives the full variable domain: DSGVTQTPKHLITATGQRVTLRCSPRSGDLSVYWYQQSLDQGLQFLIQYYNGEERAKGNILERFSAQQFPDLHSELNLSSLELGDSALYFCASSGAEDTQYFGPGTRLTVL.

V usage is TRBV5-1 and J usage is TRBJ1-2, with a weak D call TRBD1 (5 bases). CDR1 SGHRS and CDR2 YFSETQ come from the germline V gene. V gave up 4 bases and J gave up 3 bases, with 16 bases separating them. This CDR3 spans 15 amino acids. The CDR3 DNA follows: TGCGCCAGCAGCATCAAGCGAGGGGACTACTATGGCTACACCTTC. Translated: CASSIKRGDYYGYTF.

The gene calls are TRBV4-1 and TRBJ1-1; D unclear. The V gene lost 8 bases and the J gene lost 0 bases, with 7 bases spanning the gap. The germline gives CDR1 MGHRA, CDR2 YSYEKL. There are 12 residues in the CDR3. The CDR3 region is CASRAMNTEAFF. DNA for the CDR3: TGCGCCAGCCGGGCGATGAACACTGAAGCTTTCTTT.

The chain couples TRBV6-4 to TRBJ2-1; 9 bases are a match to TRBD2. The CDR3 contains 15 residues. V gave up 3 bases and J gave up 2 bases; unmatched junction bases: 2. Per germline, CDR1 MRHNA and CDR2 SNTAGT. This CDR3 is CASSEASGTYNEQFF. DNA for the CDR3: TGTGCCAGCAGTGAGGCTAGCGGGACCTACAATGAGCAGTTCTTC.

The chain carries TRBV5-4 and TRBJ1-2; D is uncertain. In germline, CDR1 is SGHNT, CDR2 YYREEE (reference sequence). With 3 bases removed from V and 1 base from J, the gap between germline ends came to 13 bases. This CDR3 has 15 residues. Here the CDR3 DNA reads TGTGCCAGCAGCTCTGGGCACGTCAATAACTATGGCTACACCTTC. It codes for CASSSGHVNNYGYTF.

The V gene is TRBV27, the J gene TRBJ1-5; no clear D gene. CDR3 length equals 14 residues. Germline CDR1 is MNHEY and CDR2 is SMNVEV (reference sequence). Trimming left V 5 bases short and J 3 bases short, with 11 bases between. This chain's CDR3 is CASSLRDSNQPQHF. CDR3 nucleotide sequence: TGTGCCAGCAGTCTACGGGATTCCAATCAGCCCCAGCATTTT.

For this clone: A junction boundary mismatches the germline segment, possibly from a read error. The DNA of the CDR3 is TGTGCCAGCAGCTTGGGTACACAGGGGGCTTTCTTT. Translating gives CASSLGTQGAFF. The J gene is TRBJ1-1, the V gene TRBV5-3; 7 nucleotides line up with TRBD1. TRBV5-3 is placed among ORFs of uncertain function. The CDR3 covers 12 residues.

Note on this clone: This specimen includes other DNA sequences encoding the same CDR3. J is TRBJ2-2 and V is TRBV6-1; TRBD1 matches 7 bases. The ends lost 3 bases at V and 4 bases at J; junction bases unmatched: 5. There are 15 residues in the CDR3. Germline CDR1 MNHNS, CDR2 SASEGT. The CDR3 loop is CASSDTDRVTGELFF. The CDR3 coding sequence is TGTGCCAGCAGTGATACCGACAGGGTCACCGGGGAGCTGTTTTTT.

The rearrangement uses TRBV4-2 and TRBJ2-3; the D is unclear. The germline V gene encodes CDR1 LGHNA and CDR2 YNFKEQ. The germline V and J ends were trimmed by 0 bases and 9 bases, with 7 bases remaining between them. The CDR3 sequence is 12 residues long. In DNA, the CDR3 is TGTGCCAGCAGCCAAGAGGGAACAACGCAGTATTTT. This codes for CASSQEGTTQYF.

CDR3 loop: CASSYKTDTNYGYTF. CDR3 DNA sequence: TGTGCCAGCAGTTACAAAACGGACACAAACTATGGCTACACCTTC. The genes are TRBV7-9 and TRBJ1-2; D possibly corresponds to TRBD1 (5 bases). Looked up from germline, CDR1 is SEHNR and CDR2 is FQNEAQ (reference sequence). The V end was cut by 6 bases, the J end by 2 bases, with 16 bases between. The CDR3 consists of 15 residues.

The V call is TRBV7-8, the J call TRBJ1-1, with D maybe TRBD1 (6 bases). Between the trimmed V and J ends, which lost 6 bases and 6 bases, there was a span of 14 bases. Germline lookup yields CDR1 SGHVS and CDR2 FQNEAQ. The CDR3 is made up of 13 amino acids. DNA of the CDR3: TGTGCCAGCAGAAGACAGGATTCCTCTGAAGCTTTCTTT. Its protein is CASRRQDSSEAFF.

This clone was counted once. The rearrangement links TRBV13 to TRBJ2-1, with 10 bases that match TRBD2. This CDR3 spans 15 amino acids. The V and J ends lost 5 bases and 4 bases, in that order; junction bases with no gene match: 5. Germline-derived CDR1 and CDR2 are PRHDT and FYEKMQ (reference sequence). The CDR3 here is CASSNRLAGYNEQFF. The CDR3 region has the DNA TGTGCCAGCAGCAACCGACTAGCGGGTTACAATGAGCAGTTCTTC. The full variable domain, in which reference TRBV13 and TRBJ2-1 provide the parts outside the CDR3, is AAGVIQSPRHLIKEKRETATLKCYPIPRHDTVYWYQQGPGQDPQFLISFYEKMQSDKGSIPDRFSAQQFSDYHSELNMSSLELGDSALYFCASSNRLAGYNEQFFGPGTRLTVL.

The chain is built from TRBV19 and TRBJ2-4; D possibly uses TRBD1 or TRBD2 (5 bases each). There are 14 residues in the CDR3. Germline V gene sequence: CDR1 LNHDA, CDR2 SQIVND (reference sequence). V was cut by 4 bases and J by 8 bases, with 15 bases left in between. The CDR3 loop is CASSTPGLGDIQYF. CDR3 nucleotides: TGTGCCAGTAGTACCCCCGGGCTGGGGGACATTCAGTACTTC.

This sequence joins TRBV2 and TRBJ1-1; the match to TRBD1 covers 9 bases. CDR1 is SNHLY and CDR2 is FYNNEI in the germline V gene. The trim removed 8 bases at V and 0 bases at J, leaving 4 bases unmatched. CDR3 length: 14 amino acids. CDR3 protein: CASGQGRLNTEAFF. The CDR3 DNA reads TGTGCCAGCGGACAGGGGCGCCTGAACACTGAAGCTTTCTTT. Together with reference TRBV2 and TRBJ1-1, the CDR3 gives the full variable domain: EPEVTQTPSHQVTQMGQEVILRCVPISNHLYFYWYRQILGQKVEFLVSFYNNEISEKSEIFDDQFSVERPDGSNFTLKIRSTKLEDSAMYFCASGQGRLNTEAFFGQGTRLTVV.

The chain couples TRBV30 to TRBJ2-2; TRBD1 is a possible D gene (6 bases). The CDR3 runs 15 residues. V was cut by 0 bases and J by 3 bases, with 11 bases left in between. Germline V gene lookup returns CDR1 GTSNPN and CDR2 SVGIG (reference sequence). CDR3 nucleotide sequence: TGTGCCTGGAGTGTACAGGGAAGGGACACCGGGGAGCTGTTTTTT. Amino acids: CAWSVQGRDTGELFF.